The 25 T cell receptor beta chains below all came from one sample that was sequenced in a study of cytomegalovirus exposure and HLA in healthy donors. Researchers ran the PCR with 60 Vbeta and 13 Jbeta primers. TCRdb keeps only in-frame clones here, not all; method: immunoSEQ multiplex PCR. This table holds 130,000 or so clones, approximately 74% found once. The sample comprised PBMCs. The receptors originated from a man aged 35-49 years in good health and CMV-seropositive.

J is TRBJ1-5 and V is TRBV28; tentatively, D is TRBD1 (5 bases). The CDR3 is 16 residues long. V was shortened by 7 bases and J by 1 base, with 17 bases between the two germline ends. CDR1 and CDR2 from the germline V gene are MDHEN and SYDVKM. The DNA for the CDR3 is TGTGCCAGCACATCCGGGCAGGGAATAAGCAATCAGCCCCAGCATTTT. Its translation is CASTSGQGISNQPQHF. The variable domain in full, with the rest retrieved from reference TRBV28 and TRBJ1-5, is DVKVTQSSRYLVKRTGEKVFLECVQDMDHENMFWYRQDPGLGLRLIYFSYDVKMKEKGDIPEGYSVSREKKERFSLILESASTNQTSMYLCASTSGQGISNQPQHFGDGTRLSIL.

The chain recombines TRBV7-2 with TRBJ2-1, with D tentatively TRBD2 (5 bases). The CDR3 has 14 residues. The germline V gene has CDR1 SGHTA and CDR2 FQGNSA. The V end was cut by 8 bases, the J end by 7 bases, with 18 bases between. In DNA form, the CDR3 reads TGTGCCAGCTCTCCGGCGCGGGTGGGGAATGAGCAGTTCTTC. Translating gives CASSPARVGNEQFF.

This sequence joins TRBV7-8 and TRBJ2-7, with 9 nucleotides matching TRBD1. The CDR3 is made up of 19 amino acids. Germline trimming cut 5 bases from V and 6 bases from J; bases unmatched to any gene: 23. CDR1 is SGHVS, CDR2 FQNEAQ, per germline. This chain's CDR3 is CASSGGQGLRVSANSEQYF. The DNA for the CDR3 is TGTGCCAGCAGCGGCGGACAGGGGCTTCGGGTGTCGGCTAACTCCGAGCAGTACTTC.

The rearrangement uses TRBV7-7 and TRBJ2-2; 9 bases fit TRBD1. V was pared by 4 bases and J by 6 bases, with 6 bases of the junction left unmatched. The germline CDR1 and CDR2 sequences are SSHAT and FNYEAQ (reference sequence). This CDR3 is built from 15 residues. The CDR3 nucleotides read TGTGCCAGCAGCTCCTGGACAGGGGCTCCCGGGGAGCTGTTTTTT. It is translated as CASSSWTGAPGELFF.

This clone was found a few times. The chain employs TRBV6-1 and TRBJ1-2; D not resolved. Germline CDR1 and CDR2: MNHNS and SASEGT. The CDR3 spans 14 residues. Trimming removed 11 bases at V and 4 bases at J, with 20 bases between. Here the CDR3 DNA reads TGTGCCGCCGGCGGGTGGGCGAGGACCTATGGCTACACCTTC. Amino acids: CAAGGWARTYGYTF.

V gene TRBV12-5 combines with J gene TRBJ2-6; TRBD1 matches at 7 bases. The ends lost 7 bases at V and 0 bases at J; junction bases unmatched: 9. CDR3 length: 17 residues. Looked up from germline, CDR1 is LGHNT and CDR2 is FRNRAP. This CDR3 is CASVPGQLFSGANVLTF. In nucleotides, the CDR3 is TGTGCTAGTGTACCGGGACAGCTATTCTCTGGGGCCAACGTCCTGACTTTC. The whole variable domain, filled in from reference TRBV12-5 and TRBJ2-6, reads DARVTQTPRHKVTEMGQEVTMRCQPILGHNTVFWYRQTMMQGLELLAYFRNRAPLDDSGMPKDRFSAEMPDATLATLKIQPSEPRDSAVYFCASVPGQLFSGANVLTFGAGSRLTVL.

The rearrangement links TRBV19 to TRBJ1-1, with no clear D. The CDR3 runs to 14 residues. Germline V lookup: CDR1 LNHDA, CDR2 SQIVND (reference sequence). The V end lost 10 bases, the J end lost 0 bases, and 15 bases lay between the germline ends. The CDR3 reads CATSPRGLNTEAFF. The CDR3 bases are TGTGCCACCTCCCCCCGGGGTCTGAACACTGAAGCTTTCTTT. The full variable domain, in which reference TRBV19 and TRBJ1-1 provide the parts outside the CDR3, is DGGITQSPKYLFRKEGQNVTLSCEQNLNHDAMYWYRQDPGQGLRLIYYSQIVNDFQKGDIAEGYSVSREKKESFPLTVTSAQKNPTAFYLCATSPRGLNTEAFFGQGTRLTVV.

The rearrangement joins TRBV2 to TRBJ2-1; TRBD2 might be the D (5 bases). Looked up from germline, CDR1 is SNHLY and CDR2 is FYNNEI. The CDR3 is made up of 14 amino acids. V dropped 8 bases and J dropped 2 bases, with 13 bases sitting between them. In DNA form, the CDR3 reads TGTGCCAGCGGTTTGGCGGGCGCCTACAATGAGCAGTTCTTC. Amino acids: CASGLAGAYNEQFF.

This chain connects TRBV5-6 to TRBJ1-5; TRBD1 agrees at 9 bases. The CDR3 extends over 15 amino acids. V trimming: 4 bases; J trimming: 7 bases; junction bases outside the gene matches: 9. Germline values: CDR1 SGHDT, CDR2 YYEEEE. The CDR3 DNA reads as TGTGCCAGCAGCCTTGGGACAGGGCGGGGACAGCCCCAGCATTTT. Protein sequence: CASSLGTGRGQPQHF.

The chain has TRBV27 and TRBJ2-7; D remains unclear. This CDR3 is 15 amino acids long. Looked up from germline, CDR1 is MNHEY and CDR2 is SMNVEV (reference sequence). Trimming removed 5 bases from V and 3 bases from J, with 17 bases in between. CDR3 sequence: CASSPRSPGLYEQYF. Written as DNA, the CDR3 is TGTGCCAGCAGTCCCCGTTCCCCTGGCCTCTACGAGCAGTACTTC.

The chain recombines TRBV12-5 with TRBJ1-2, with TRBD1 matching over 9 bases. CDR1 is LGHNT, CDR2 FRNRAP, per germline. J gave up 8 bases and V 1 base, and 2 bases lay outside the gene matches. CDR3 size: 13 residues. The CDR3 spells CASGLGDREGYTF. In nucleotides, the CDR3 is TGTGCTAGTGGTTTGGGGGACAGGGAAGGCTACACCTTC.

CDR3 in DNA: TGCAGTGCTGGGCTGGAAGAGACCCAGTACTTC. Its translation: CSAGLEETQYF. V gene TRBV20-1 combines with J gene TRBJ2-5; the D is unclear. V was trimmed by 5 bases and J by 3 bases, leaving 7 bases between them. Germline CDR1 is DFQATT and CDR2 is SNEGSKA (reference sequence). This CDR3 comprises 11 residues.

J is TRBJ2-7 and V is TRBV27; TRBD1 matches 7 bases. The germline CDR1 and CDR2 sequences are MNHEY and SMNVEV (reference sequence). V was pared by 1 base and J by 7 bases, with 4 bases of the junction left unmatched. The CDR3 runs 13 residues. The DNA of the CDR3 is TGTGCCAGCAGTTTATGGCCAGGGGGTGAGCAGTACTTC. The encoded protein is CASSLWPGGEQYF.

The rearrangement uses TRBV23-1 and TRBJ2-3; TRBD1 agrees at 7 bases. TRBV23-1 is annotated as an ORF whose role is uncertain. The CDR3 sequence is 15 residues long. V lost 0 bases to trimming and J lost 4 bases; unmatched junction nucleotides: 4. CDR3 sequence (DNA): TGCGCCAGCAGTCAATCGCAGGGGGTGGCAGATACGCAGTATTTT. Its protein product is CASSQSQGVADTQYF.

This clone was recorded only once. The chain carries TRBV6-1 and TRBJ2-6, with 13 bases identical to TRBD2. Germline loops: CDR1 MNHNS, CDR2 SASEGT. This CDR3 comprises 18 residues. J lost 2 bases, V lost 3 bases, and 4 bases had no gene match. The CDR3 sequence is CASSEKTSGRPGANVLTF. CDR3 DNA: TGTGCCAGCAGTGAGAAGACTAGCGGGAGGCCTGGGGCCAACGTCCTGACTTTC.

This clone was seen a few times. CDR3 nucleotides: TGTGCCAGCAGTGACTCCCGCAGAACAGATACGCAGTATTTT. Its translation is CASSDSRRTDTQYF. The chain employs TRBV6-4 and TRBJ2-3; no definite D call. Trimming removed 0 bases at V and 3 bases at J, with 7 bases between. The CDR3 sequence is 14 residues long. Germline CDR1 is MRHNA and CDR2 is SNTAGT.

The CDR3: CASSPGNTGELFF. The CDR3 DNA reads TGCGCCAGCTCCCCAGGGAACACCGGGGAGCTGTTTTTT. The chain has TRBV10-1 and TRBJ2-2, with D unclear. The length of the CDR3 is 13 residues. V lost 8 bases, J lost 1 base, and 8 bases lay in between. Per germline, CDR1 WNHNN and CDR2 SYGVQD (reference sequence).

Worth noting for this clone: Within the sample, other DNA sequences also encode this same CDR3. In DNA, the CDR3 is TGCAGCGTTGGTATAGGGGGCGCCGGGAACACTGAAGCTTTCTTT. This translates into CSVGIGGAGNTEAFF. The V gene is TRBV29-1, the J gene TRBJ1-1; 7 positions match TRBD1. This CDR3 comprises 15 residues. Germline CDR1 SQVTM, CDR2 ANQGSEA. With V trimmed by 4 bases and J by 1 base, 9 bases remained unmatched.

The V and J genes are TRBV28 and TRBJ2-3; D perhaps matches TRBD2 (5 bases). There are 15 residues in the CDR3. Germline CDR1 is MDHEN and CDR2 is SYDVKM. V shed 2 bases and J shed 1 base, with 10 bases lying between them. The CDR3 bases are TGTGCCAGCAGTTTACCCGGGATACGCACAGATACGCAGTATTTT. This encodes CASSLPGIRTDTQYF.

V usage is TRBV10-1 and J usage is TRBJ2-5; 9 bases are a match to TRBD1. CDR1 and CDR2 from the germline V gene are WNHNN and SYGVQD (reference sequence). V dropped 8 bases and J dropped 5; count of bases not matched to a gene: 6. This CDR3 is built from 13 residues. The CDR3 DNA reads TGCGCCAGCCGCGCCGGGACAGGGGAGACCCAGTACTTC. Amino acids: CASRAGTGETQYF.

The chain combines TRBV11-2 with TRBJ1-1, with 8 bases fitting TRBD1. Losses at the gene ends were 1 base for V and 5 bases for J; bases not matched to a gene: 3. Germline assignment: CDR1 SGHAT and CDR2 FQNNGV. CDR3 size: 14 residues. The CDR3 nucleotides read TGTGCCAGCAGCTTAGCGACAGGGGTAACTGAAGCTTTCTTT. It specifies CASSLATGVTEAFF.

The chain couples TRBV11-2 to TRBJ1-4; 8 positions agree with TRBD1. Trimming took 0 bases from V and 8 from J; bases not matched to a gene: 11. This CDR3 has 17 amino acids. Germline V gene sequence: CDR1 SGHAT, CDR2 FQNNGV. The CDR3 DNA is TGTGCCAGCAGCTTAGACGGGCAGGGGGCTCCTCCGGAAAAACTGTTTTTT. It yields the protein CASSLDGQGAPPEKLFF.

This clone was seen once. The chain employs TRBV18 and TRBJ2-1, with TRBD2 as a possible D gene (6 bases). V gave up 5 bases and J gave up 4 bases, with 18 bases separating them. This CDR3 region has 16 residues. The germline V gene has CDR1 KGHSH and CDR2 LQKENI. CDR3 sequence reads: CASSAGRRSGYNEQFF. The CDR3 nucleotides read TGTGCCAGCTCAGCGGGACGTCGGTCTGGTTACAATGAGCAGTTCTTC.

A single count supports this clone. The chain carries TRBV6-1 and TRBJ1-1; tentative D call: TRBD1 (6 bases). The CDR3 has 14 residues. The germline gives CDR1 MNHNS, CDR2 SASEGT. Trimming removed 5 bases from V and 1 base from J, with 11 bases in between. This CDR3 is CASSPGQWNTEAFF. The CDR3 coding sequence is TGTGCCAGCAGTCCGGGACAATGGAACACTGAAGCTTTCTTT.

The rearrangement joins TRBV6-1 to TRBJ2-7; maybe TRBD1 (5 bases). There are 14 residues in the CDR3. Looked up from germline, CDR1 is MNHNS and CDR2 is SASEGT. Between the trimmed V and J ends, which lost 0 bases and 4 bases, there was a span of 10 bases. For the CDR3, the DNA is TGTGCCAGCAGTGAAGCAGGGGCAGAGTACGAGCAGTACTTC. It encodes CASSEAGAEYEQYF.